This T cell receptor beta chain is drawn from a study of spatial heterogeneity in lung cancer. Study overall: Compared with alpha-chain sequences, beta-chain sequences were consistently detected in greater numbers. Counts of TCR transcripts in tumor regions correlated strongly with a T cell module score (derived from matched bulk RNA-seq). Study-wide points: Coverage of tumor T cells, by estimate, reached 6.5% to 8% for alpha chains and 11% to 15% for beta chains. Within tumors, counts of expanded alpha and beta TCRs tracked tumor mutation counts.

A note on this clonotype: Its antigen is currently unknown.

Time point reported: sample taken at primary tumor resection. Unsorted whole RNA from tumor, nontumor lung or frozen PBMC underwent sequencing. CDR3 length: 19 residues. Germline CDR1 and CDR2: SGHNT and YYREEE (reference sequence). With 4 bases removed from V and 0 bases from J, the gap between germline ends came to 23 bases. MiXCR, run by TCRdb on the 5' RACE reads, gives a single entry per CDR3 protein. The sample lists 25,000 to 30,000 distinct CDR3 sequences, 7.1% seen once, with around 25% in the top ten. The source is a male donor with early-stage non-small cell lung cancer. This specimen consisted of lung tumor tissue, obtained at surgery. The V gene is TRBV5-4, the J gene TRBJ2-1; perhaps D is TRBD1 or TRBD2 (6 bases each). The CDR3 DNA sequence: TGTGCCAGCAGCCTTGGCGGTGGAGGGGGGCTTGGCTCCTACAATGAGCAGTTCTTC. Protein sequence: CASSLGGGGGLGSYNEQFF. The complete variable domain, with remaining parts taken from reference TRBV5-4 and TRBJ2-1, reads ETGVTQSPTHLIKTRGQQVTLRCSSQSGHNTVSWYQQALGQGPQFIFQYYREEENGRGNFPPRFSGLQFPNYSSELNVNALELDDSALYLCASSLGGGGGLGSYNEQFFGPGTRLTVL.